Listed below are T cell receptor beta chains from one sample, sequenced in a study of blood T cells in healthy people across ages. TCRdb reprocessed the 5' RACE reads via MiXCR and lists one record per CDR3 protein. This table has roughly 830,000 distinct CDR3 sequences, roughly 60% appearing once. The sequencing sample was made of blood. These receptors all stem from a man aged 30 to 45 in good health. CDR3s include the opening cysteine and the closing phenylalanine or tryptophan. Each record gives: V gene, J gene, CDR3 protein.

>TRBV6-2/TRBV6-3|TRBJ2-5
CASSYPGGPETQYF
>TRBV14|TRBJ2-7
CASSQEMGSPYEQYF
>TRBV4-3|TRBJ2-7
CASSQGPGQAMEQYF
>TRBV4-3|TRBJ1-2
CASSQARGIGYGYTF
>TRBV5-6|TRBJ2-1
CASSLEGLAGGLVYNEQFF
>TRBV28|TRBJ2-5
CASSLTTGRNPHQETQYF
>TRBV4-3|TRBJ2-3
CASSPIEVASGDSPDTQYF
>TRBV9|TRBJ2-3
CASSAEPRTDTQYF
>TRBV9|TRBJ2-1
CASSVVPGYNEQFF
>TRBV20-1|TRBJ1-4
CSASIVDRGEKLFF
>TRBV28|TRBJ2-5
CASSSPRDRVGETQYF